These 31 T cell receptor beta chains came from one sample sequenced in a study of CD8 T cells in ankylosing spondylitis. Their antigen targets remain unknown. Overall study results and limits: Seemingly distinctive of ankylosing spondylitis blood was a TCR beta motif formed by eight highly homologous variants.

TCRdb processed the 5' RACE reads anew with MiXCR; each CDR3 protein has one entry. The table shows about 540,000 distinct CDR3 sequences, with 9.5% to 15% occurring only once. The sequencing input was blood, either unsorted or a sorted T cell fraction (not recorded which). The receptors stem from a male donor with ankylosing spondylitis.

This clonotype was counted only a few times. The J gene is TRBJ1-5, the V gene TRBV20-1; weak D call: TRBD1 (6 bases). V dropped 1 base and J dropped 3 bases, with 22 bases sitting between them. CDR1 is DFQATT, CDR2 SNEGSKA, per germline (reference sequence). The length of the CDR3 is 18 residues. The CDR3 nucleotides are TGCAGTGCTAGAGGCCCCATACAGGGCAACCTTGTCAATCAGCCCCAGCATTTT. It is translated as CSARGPIQGNLVNQPQHF.

The chain combines TRBV5-1 with TRBJ1-2; D not certain. The V gene lost 2 bases and the J gene lost 6 bases, with 14 bases spanning the gap. The CDR3 is 14 residues long. Germline V gene data show CDR1 as SGHRS and CDR2 as YFSETQ. CDR3 in DNA: TGCGCCAGCAGCTTCATACAAGAATCAAATGGCTACACCTTC. It yields the protein CASSFIQESNGYTF.

This clonotype was counted only a few times. A much bigger clone sits one base away, suggesting this may be a read error. V and J are TRBV11-2 and TRBJ2-3; either TRBD1 or TRBD2 may supply D (5 bases each). Germline V lookup: CDR1 SGHAT, CDR2 FQNNGV. Trimming shortened V by 5 bases and J by 2 bases, and 14 bases separated the two germline ends. The CDR3 is made up of 15 amino acids. CDR3 DNA sequence: TGTGCCAGCAGCCTTTGGGGGAAAGACACAGATACGCAGTATTTT. Its translation is CASSLWGKDTDTQYF.

A word on this clonotype: Just one base apart from a much larger clone, this may be a read error. The V gene is TRBV29-1, the J gene TRBJ2-4; tentatively, D is TRBD1 or TRBD2 (5 bases each). CDR1 and CDR2 (germline): SQVTM, ANQGSEA. This CDR3 spans 14 amino acids. The CDR3 DNA is TGCAGCGTTTGGAACAGGCGAGGAGGCGGCATTCATTACTTC. Protein sequence: CSVWNRRGGGIHYF.

The gene calls are TRBV18 and TRBJ2-5; TRBD2 matches at 7 bases. V lost 6 bases, J lost 3 bases, and 7 bases stayed unmatched. The CDR3 is 14 amino acids. Germline V gene lookup returns CDR1 KGHSH and CDR2 LQKENI. CDR3 residues: CASSPGAGEETQYF. The DNA of the CDR3 is TGTGCCAGCTCCCCCGGGGCGGGAGAAGAGACCCAGTACTTC. The full variable domain, with the rest looked up from reference TRBV18 and TRBJ2-5, is NAGVMQNPRHLVRRRGQEARLRCSPMKGHSHVYWYRQLPEEGLKFMVYLQKENIIDESGMPKERFSAEFPKEGPSILRIQQVVRGDSAAYFCASSPGAGEETQYFGPGTRLLVL.

This clonotype was seen only a few times. The V gene is TRBV7-2, the J gene TRBJ2-1; TRBD1 might be the D (6 bases). This CDR3 is 16 amino acids long. Germline V gene data show CDR1 as SGHTA and CDR2 as FQGNSA. V lost 6 bases to trimming and J lost 0 bases, with 15 bases between them. In DNA, the CDR3 is TGTGCCAGCAGAGCCCCGGGACACAGCTCCTACAATGAGCAGTTCTTC. It is translated as CASRAPGHSSYNEQFF.

This clonotype was observed a handful of times. J is TRBJ1-6 and V is TRBV5-5; perhaps TRBD1 as D (6 bases). The CDR3 has 16 residues. The V end lost 4 bases, the J end lost 8 bases, and 19 bases lay between the germline ends. In germline, CDR1 is SGHKS, CDR2 YYEKEE (reference sequence). In DNA form, the CDR3 reads TGTGCCAGCAGCCCTAGAGGCGGCAGGACAGATTCACCCCTCCACTTT. Translated: CASSPRGGRTDSPLHF.

Only a few counts were recorded for this clonotype. The chain couples TRBV7-2 to TRBJ1-1, with unresolved D. The CDR3 contains 12 residues. The germline V gene encodes CDR1 SGHTA and CDR2 FQGNSA. The V gene lost 4 bases and the J gene lost 12 bases, with 15 bases spanning the gap. The CDR3 nucleotides are TGTGCCAGCAGCTATTTGGATAGAGAGACTTTCTTT. As protein: CASSYLDRETFF.

This clonotype was counted ten times or more. The chain has TRBV20-1 and TRBJ2-7; D is tentatively TRBD1 or TRBD2 (5 bases each). The V gene's germline CDR1 is DFQATT and CDR2 SNEGSKA (reference sequence). V lost 2 bases, J lost 6 bases, and 23 bases lay in between. This CDR3 contains 16 residues. CDR3 nucleotides: TGCAGTGCTAGACCTCTTCCTGGGACGAGGGCTCTCGAGCAGTACTTC. Its protein product is CSARPLPGTRALEQYF.

The table lists this clonotype with a few counts. This chain links TRBV10-1 with TRBJ2-2, with 8 bases matching TRBD1. CDR1 WNHNN and CDR2 SYGVQD come from the germline V gene (reference sequence). With V trimmed by 0 bases and J by 1 base, 4 bases remained unmatched. The CDR3 totals 17 residues. The CDR3 sequence is CASSESTGGMNTGELFF. As DNA, the CDR3 is TGCGCCAGCAGTGAGTCAACAGGGGGTATGAACACCGGGGAGCTGTTTTTT.

This clonotype has a handful of counts. This chain uses TRBV10-3 with TRBJ2-5; D may correspond to TRBD1 or TRBD2 (6 bases each). V lost 0 bases and J 2 bases, leaving 22 bases between the germline ends. Germline V gene lookup returns CDR1 ENHRY and CDR2 SYGVKD. CDR3 length: 19 amino acids. The CDR3, as DNA: TGTGCCATCAGTGAGTCGAGCCCCTCAGGGGCGGGACTTCAAGAGACCCAGTACTTC. Translating it yields CAISESSPSGAGLQETQYF.

This chain links TRBV7-9 with TRBJ1-2; no firm D call. Germline V lookup: CDR1 SEHNR, CDR2 FQNEAQ (reference sequence). CDR3 length equals 12 residues. Trimming left V 5 bases short and J 8 bases short, with 12 bases between. The CDR3 sequence: CASSQGSLGYTF. CDR3 sequence (DNA): TGTGCCAGCAGCCAAGGCTCGCTCGGCTACACCTTC.

This clonotype was detected only a few times. The CDR3 protein is CASRIGTSGPNEQFF. As DNA, the CDR3 is TGTGCCAGCAGAATCGGGACTAGCGGTCCCAATGAGCAGTTCTTC. The chain links TRBV12-3 or TRBV12-4 to TRBJ2-1; 11 bases match TRBD2. This CDR3 region has 15 residues. The junction had 7 bases not matched to a gene; V was cut back by 6 bases and J by 6 bases.

A few counts support this clonotype. This chain uses TRBV20-1 with TRBJ1-1, with no clear D. This CDR3 contains 12 residues. CDR1 DFQATT and CDR2 SNEGSKA come from the germline V gene (reference sequence). The CDR3 DNA reads as TGCAGACGGACGGGGTCGAACACTGAAGCTTTCTTT. This sequence encodes CRRTGSNTEAFF.

In this sample, this clonotype turned up a few times. In nucleotides, the CDR3 is TGTGCCAGCAGCTTCCGGGGGACGAACACCGGGGAGCTGTTTTTT. This translates into CASSFRGTNTGELFF. The chain carries TRBV7-2 and TRBJ2-2; maybe TRBD2 (6 bases). This CDR3 spans 15 amino acids. V shed 3 bases and J shed 0 bases, with 8 bases lying between them. Germline V gene sequence: CDR1 SGHTA, CDR2 FQGNSA.

This clonotype was detected only a few times. The V call is TRBV11-1, the J call TRBJ2-6, with D unresolved. The CDR3 consists of 18 residues. From germline, CDR1 is SGHAT and CDR2 FQDESV (reference sequence). V was clipped by 1 base and J by 4 bases, with 17 bases between them. The CDR3 coding sequence is TGTGCCAGCAGCTTAGTTCTCAGGATGTTGTCCGGGGCCAACGTCCTGACTTTC. This translates into CASSLVLRMLSGANVLTF.

This clonotype has more than one count but fewer than ten. The rearrangement uses TRBV7-9 and TRBJ2-3, with TRBD1 as a possible D gene (6 bases). V lost 5 bases and J lost 2, with 17 bases in between. Germline V gene data show CDR1 as SEHNR and CDR2 as FQNEAQ (reference sequence). The CDR3 spans 16 residues. The CDR3 protein is CASSPTRGQHTDTQYF. In nucleotides, the CDR3 is TGTGCCAGCAGCCCAACCAGGGGTCAACACACAGATACGCAGTATTTT.

This clonotype was recorded many times. CDR3 bases: TGCAGTGCTAGGGCAGCGGGAGGGCCCTACAATGAGCAGTTCTTC. Protein product: CSARAAGGPYNEQFF. The genes are TRBV20-1 and TRBJ2-1; 10 bases are a match to TRBD2. The CDR3 extends over 15 amino acids. Per germline, CDR1 DFQATT and CDR2 SNEGSKA (reference sequence). The junction had 4 bases not matched to a gene; V was cut back by 3 bases and J by 2 bases.

The chain combines TRBV7-8 with TRBJ2-7; D unresolved. This CDR3 is built from 15 residues. The germline V gene has CDR1 SGHVS and CDR2 FQNEAQ. Trimming removed 5 bases from V and 2 bases from J, with 16 bases in between. The CDR3 spells CASSPRLDVTYEQYV. The CDR3 region has the DNA TGTGCCAGCAGCCCCCGATTGGACGTTACCTACGAGCAGTACGTC.

The gene calls are TRBV20-1 and TRBJ2-1, with D possibly matching TRBD2 (7 bases). The V gene's germline CDR1 is DFQATT and CDR2 SNEGSKA (reference sequence). The CDR3 length is 15 residues. As DNA, the CDR3 is TGCAGCGGGGGGCGGGCTCCGGGCTCCTACAATGAGCAGTTCTTC. It codes for CSGGRAPGSYNEQFF.

The chain couples TRBV6-2 or TRBV6-3 to TRBJ1-1; tentative D call: TRBD1 (6 bases). The CDR3 has 16 residues. Per the germline V gene, CDR1 is MNHEY and CDR2 is SVGEGT. V lost 0 bases and J 1 base, leaving 12 bases between the germline ends. The CDR3 DNA sequence: TGTGCCAGCAGTTACTCGAAATTACAGGGGAACACTGAAGCTTTCTTT. Translated, it gives CASSYSKLQGNTEAFF.

The CDR3 sequence is CASSQDWGQGDGANVLTF. CDR3 DNA sequence: TGTGCCAGCAGCCAAGATTGGGGGCAGGGTGACGGGGCCAACGTCCTGACTTTC. The chain has TRBV3-1 and TRBJ2-6; maybe TRBD1 (6 bases). The CDR3 has 18 amino acids. V was cut by 0 bases and J by 4 bases, with 16 bases left in between. Germline-derived CDR1 and CDR2 are LGHDT and YNNKEL (reference sequence).

V gene TRBV5-1 combines with J gene TRBJ2-3; TRBD1 agrees at 9 bases. Germline V gene lookup returns CDR1 SGHRS and CDR2 YFSETQ. Trimming cost V 3 bases and J 6 bases; bases outside gene matches: 11. The CDR3 is 16 amino acids. DNA of the CDR3: TGCGCCAGCAGCTCGATTGGGACAGGGAAGATTGATACGCAGTATTTT. Amino acid sequence: CASSSIGTGKIDTQYF.

This clonotype was recorded at least ten times. This CDR3 is CASSPGVSGANVLTF. CDR3 sequence (DNA): TGTGCCAGCAGCCCTGGGGTATCTGGGGCCAACGTCCTGACTTTC. The chain couples TRBV12-3 or TRBV12-4 to TRBJ2-6; D not certain. This CDR3 is built from 15 residues. The V and J ends lost 6 bases and 1 base respectively, with 10 bases between them.

The chain recombines TRBV10-3 with TRBJ1-2; D possibly corresponds to TRBD1 (6 bases). The CDR3 covers 13 residues. Trimming removed 8 bases at V and 1 base at J, with 11 bases between. Germline assignment: CDR1 ENHRY and CDR2 SYGVKD. The CDR3 DNA reads as TGTGCCATCGCCGCAGGGGATAACTATGGCTACACCTTC. This encodes CAIAAGDNYGYTF.

This sequence joins TRBV5-1 and TRBJ1-1, with no clear D. The CDR3 is made up of 15 amino acids. Germline-derived CDR1 and CDR2 are SGHRS and YFSETQ. V dropped 4 bases and J dropped 1 base, with 14 bases sitting between them. CDR3 coding DNA: TGCGCCAGCAGCCGCACCAGCAATTGGAACACTGAAGCTTTCTTT. It codes for CASSRTSNWNTEAFF.

The V gene is TRBV10-3, the J gene TRBJ2-3; possible D gene TRBD2, 6 bases. Per the germline V gene, CDR1 is ENHRY and CDR2 is SYGVKD. The CDR3 spans 14 residues. V dropped 4 bases and J dropped 2 bases, with 10 bases sitting between them. This chain's CDR3 is CAISGGLTTDTQYF. Here the CDR3 DNA reads TGTGCCATCAGTGGGGGACTTACCACAGATACGCAGTATTTT.

This clonotype has a handful of counts. The chain links TRBV20-1 to TRBJ1-1; D gene uncertain. The V end lost 1 base, the J end lost 1 base, and 7 bases lay between the germline ends. This CDR3 has 13 residues. Germline V CDR1 and CDR2: DFQATT, SNEGSKA (reference sequence). The CDR3 region is CSARGRTNTEAFF. For the CDR3, the DNA is TGCAGTGCTAGAGGCAGGACGAACACTGAAGCTTTCTTT.

This clonotype was counted ten times or more. J is TRBJ2-3 and V is TRBV24-1, with TRBD2 matching over 13 bases. CDR1 and CDR2 from the germline V gene are KGHDR and SFDVKD. V shed 3 bases, J shed 3 bases, and the junction held 2 bases outside the gene matches. CDR3 length: 16 amino acids. The CDR3 loop reads CATSDPTSGRTDTQYF. The CDR3 DNA is TGTGCCACCAGTGATCCGACTAGCGGGAGGACAGATACGCAGTATTTT.

The genes are TRBV20-1 and TRBJ2-5, with TRBD1 matching over 8 bases. The CDR3 loop spans 14 amino acids. CDR1 is DFQATT, CDR2 SNEGSKA, per germline (reference sequence). The junction had 9 bases not matched to a gene; V was cut back by 5 bases and J by 4 bases. CDR3 sequence: CSAQRGTGIETQYF. For the CDR3, the DNA is TGCAGTGCTCAGAGGGGGACAGGAATAGAGACCCAGTACTTC.

This clonotype showed up just a few times. V and J are TRBV4-1 and TRBJ1-2; D is unresolved. Germline CDR1 MGHRA, CDR2 YSYEKL. There are 14 residues in the CDR3. Trimming removed 3 bases at V and 5 bases at J, with 13 bases between. The CDR3 sequence is CASSHAPTGYGYTF. CDR3 sequence (DNA): TGCGCCAGCAGCCATGCCCCCACCGGGTATGGCTACACCTTC.